These 5 T cell receptor beta chains came from one sample sequenced in a study of CD8+ T cells in alopecia areata. Treatment indicated: oral pan-JAK inhibitor, 5-10 mg twice daily. RNA, once extracted, was reverse transcribed into cDNA for use as the sequencing template. The data were produced by immunoSEQ multiplex PCR, yet TCRdb's version contains in-frame clones alone and is incomplete. The data contain 150,000 or so clones, approximately 59% of them singletons. The specimen comprised CD4+ T cells sorted from blood, sampled at week 56, from a patient treated with tofacitinib. Source of these receptors: a human donor with alopecia areata.

The rearrangement links TRBV29-1 to TRBJ1-2, with D perhaps matching TRBD1 (5 bases). This CDR3 contains 13 residues. The germline V gene encodes CDR1 SQVTM and CDR2 ANQGSEA. Trimming removed 6 bases from V and 0 bases from J, with 11 bases in between. CDR3 sequence (DNA): TGCAGCGTACTGACAGAAACTAACTATGGCTACACCTTC. Translation gives CSVLTETNYGYTF.

The genes are TRBV10-3 and TRBJ1-6; 8 nucleotides match TRBD1. CDR1 ENHRY and CDR2 SYGVKD come from the germline V gene. The CDR3 totals 14 residues. Germline trimming cut 6 bases from V and 6 bases from J; bases unmatched to any gene: 4. CDR3 nucleotides: TGTGCCATCAGCGACAGGGGTGGTAATTCACCCCTCCACTTT. Translation: CAISDRGGNSPLHF.

This clone was observed a single time. CDR3 amino acids: CASSPSTGEEQYF. CDR3 nucleotides: TGCGCCAGCAGCCCAAGTACAGGGGAAGAGCAGTACTTC. The V and J genes are TRBV4-1 and TRBJ2-7; 7 bases fit TRBD1. The CDR3 runs to 13 residues. Germline lookup yields CDR1 MGHRA and CDR2 YSYEKL. V lost 4 bases and J lost 7; bases outside the gene matches: 7.

CDR3 in amino acids: CASSLGFEGHGYTF. The CDR3 region has the DNA TGCGCCAGCAGCTTGGGATTCGAAGGCCATGGCTACACCTTC. This chain links TRBV5-1 with TRBJ1-2; D call uncertain. CDR3 size: 14 residues. Trimming stripped 0 bases from V and 6 bases from J, with 12 bases between. Per germline, CDR1 SGHRS and CDR2 YFSETQ.

The V and J genes are TRBV9 and TRBJ2-6; D not certain. V was trimmed by 2 bases and J by 0 bases, leaving 3 bases between them. CDR1 is SGDLS and CDR2 is YYNGEE in the germline V gene. This CDR3 contains 14 residues. The CDR3 coding sequence is TGTGCCAGCAGCGTGGACTCTGGGGCCAACGTCCTGACTTTC. It yields the protein CASSVDSGANVLTF.